Below, 14 T cell receptor beta chains from the same sample are listed, as sequenced in a study of blood T cell repertoires in COVID-19. Profiling relied on immunoSEQ multiplex PCR, and the TCRdb table lists in-frame clones only, not all of them. The sample lists a few hundred thousand clones, around 84% seen once, with about 1.5% in the top ten. Input material: peripheral blood. Source of these receptors: a woman aged 40 to 50 who had recovered from COVID-19.

This chain uses TRBV23-1 with TRBJ2-3, with 14 positions matching TRBD2. TRBV23-1 is sorted into the ORF group, with uncertain function. The CDR3 extends over 18 amino acids. The V segment lost 1 base and the J segment 10 bases; nucleotides outside the gene matches: 13. CDR3 nucleotide sequence: TGCGCCAGCAGTCAATACCCCGGGACTAGCGGGGGTAATACGTCGCAGTATTTT. Residues: CASSQYPGTSGGNTSQYF.

The rearrangement links TRBV4-1 to TRBJ2-3; tentatively, D is TRBD1 (5 bases). Looked up from germline, CDR1 is MGHRA and CDR2 is YSYEKL. Trimming shortened V by 3 bases and J by 2 bases, and 15 bases separated the two germline ends. This CDR3 comprises 16 residues. CDR3 loop: CASSQLSGRTTDTQYF. The CDR3 DNA sequence: TGCGCCAGCAGCCAGTTGTCAGGGCGAACCACAGATACGCAGTATTTT.

This chain joins TRBV5-1 and TRBJ2-7; a weak D match, TRBD1 (6 bases). From germline, CDR1 is SGHRS and CDR2 YFSETQ. The CDR3 runs 14 residues. Trimming removed 0 bases from V and 3 bases from J, with 10 bases in between. CDR3 sequence reads: CASSLAEGGYEQYF. CDR3 coding DNA: TGCGCCAGCAGCTTGGCCGAAGGGGGCTACGAGCAGTACTTC. Full variable domain (missing parts from reference TRBV5-1 and TRBJ2-7): KAGVTQTPRYLIKTRGQQVTLSCSPISGHRSVSWYQQTPGQGLQFLFEYFSETQRNKGNFPGRFSGRQFSNSRSEMNVSTLELGDSALYLCASSLAEGGYEQYFGPGTRLTVT.

The chain uses TRBV11-3 and TRBJ1-4, with a tentative D call TRBD1 (5 bases). The CDR3 consists of 14 residues. Between the trimmed V and J ends, which lost 4 bases and 3 bases, there was a span of 9 bases. Per the germline V gene, CDR1 is SGHNT and CDR2 is YENEEA. The CDR3, as DNA: TGTGCCAGCAGCTCGGGGGTAGCTAATGAAAAACTGTTTTTT. Protein product: CASSSGVANEKLFF.

The V gene is TRBV7-2, the J gene TRBJ2-1, with TRBD2 identical over 7 bases. Germline CDR1 reads SGHTA; CDR2 reads FQGNSA. This CDR3 has 16 residues. Losses at the gene ends were 2 bases for V and 0 bases for J; bases not matched to a gene: 4. CDR3 amino acids: CASSLLAASSYNEQFF. The DNA for the CDR3 is TGTGCCAGCAGCTTACTAGCGGCAAGCTCCTACAATGAGCAGTTCTTC.

The genes are TRBV29-1 and TRBJ2-2; 9 nucleotides line up with TRBD1. V gave up 5 bases and J gave up 5 bases; unmatched junction bases: 6. Germline V gene sequence: CDR1 SQVTM, CDR2 ANQGSEA. CDR3 length: 14 amino acids. CDR3 loop: CSVRTGGGTGELFF. DNA of the CDR3: TGCAGCGTTCGTACAGGGGGCGGAACCGGGGAGCTGTTTTTT.

This chain links TRBV6-6 with TRBJ2-3, with 14 positions matching TRBD2. This CDR3 is 12 amino acids long. V lost 11 bases, J lost 13 bases, and 8 bases stayed unmatched. Per germline, CDR1 MNHNY and CDR2 SVGAGI (reference sequence). CDR3 sequence: CAASPTSGGEYF. The DNA for the CDR3 is TGTGCCGCCTCTCCGACTAGCGGGGGGGAGTATTTT.

The CDR3 region is CASSPGGAGPQETQYF. CDR3 DNA: TGTGCCAGCAGCCCCGGTGGAGCGGGGCCTCAAGAGACCCAGTACTTC. J is TRBJ2-5 and V is TRBV7-7; 7 bases agree with TRBD2. V shed 5 bases, J shed 2 bases, and the junction held 11 bases outside the gene matches. Germline V gives CDR1 SSHAT, CDR2 FNYEAQ (reference sequence). The CDR3 is 16 amino acids.

This chain links TRBV19 with TRBJ1-2; 8 nucleotides match TRBD1. CDR1 and CDR2 from the germline V gene are LNHDA and SQIVND (reference sequence). V shed 8 bases and J 1 base; nucleotides not matched to a gene: 15. The CDR3 loop spans 17 amino acids. Here the CDR3 DNA reads TGTGCCAGTGGGATAAGACAGGGGTACTCGAGTAACTATGGCTACACCTTC. Translated: CASGIRQGYSSNYGYTF.

The chain combines TRBV18 with TRBJ2-3; a possible D gene is TRBD1 (8 bases). V was shortened by 3 bases and J by 3 bases, with 13 bases between the two germline ends. Germline CDR1 and CDR2: KGHSH and LQKENI. The CDR3 contains 15 residues. CDR3 DNA: TGTGCCAGCTCACCCACAGGGGGAGGGACAGATACGCAGTATTTT. It encodes CASSPTGGGTDTQYF.

The genes are TRBV5-5 and TRBJ2-1; 9 nucleotides match TRBD1. Germline V gives CDR1 SGHKS, CDR2 YYEKEE (reference sequence). V was clipped by 4 bases and J by 4 bases; unmatched bases: 6. The CDR3 sequence is 15 residues long. Here the CDR3 DNA reads TGTGCCAGCAGCACACAGGGGGCTCAATACAATGAGCAGTTCTTC. Protein: CASSTQGAQYNEQFF.

This chain's CDR3 is CASSQDTAGGLETQYF. In DNA, the CDR3 is TGTGCCAGCAGCCAAGATACAGCGGGGGGGCTAGAGACCCAGTACTTC. This chain connects TRBV4-2 to TRBJ2-5; 10 bases map to TRBD2. V was clipped by 0 bases and J by 4 bases; unmatched bases: 5. CDR1 and CDR2 (germline): LGHNA, YNFKEQ. The CDR3 has 16 residues.

The chain joins TRBV2 to TRBJ1-5; 8 nucleotides line up with TRBD1. Trimming at V came to 11 bases and at J to 5 bases, leaving 8 bases not matched to a gene. Germline V lookup: CDR1 SNHLY, CDR2 FYNNEI. The CDR3 extends over 13 amino acids. The CDR3 loop is CAGGTGGYQPQHF. The CDR3 DNA reads as TGTGCCGGGGGGACAGGCGGTTATCAGCCCCAGCATTTT.

The count of this clone is one. The CDR3 protein is CASAPAGGNQPQHF. The CDR3 DNA reads as TGTGCTAGTGCCCCAGCCGGAGGGAATCAGCCCCAGCATTTT. V and J are TRBV12-5 and TRBJ1-5, with no clear D. CDR1 is LGHNT, CDR2 FRNRAP, per germline. Trimming shortened V by 7 bases and J by 4 bases, and 14 bases separated the two germline ends. The CDR3 has 14 residues.